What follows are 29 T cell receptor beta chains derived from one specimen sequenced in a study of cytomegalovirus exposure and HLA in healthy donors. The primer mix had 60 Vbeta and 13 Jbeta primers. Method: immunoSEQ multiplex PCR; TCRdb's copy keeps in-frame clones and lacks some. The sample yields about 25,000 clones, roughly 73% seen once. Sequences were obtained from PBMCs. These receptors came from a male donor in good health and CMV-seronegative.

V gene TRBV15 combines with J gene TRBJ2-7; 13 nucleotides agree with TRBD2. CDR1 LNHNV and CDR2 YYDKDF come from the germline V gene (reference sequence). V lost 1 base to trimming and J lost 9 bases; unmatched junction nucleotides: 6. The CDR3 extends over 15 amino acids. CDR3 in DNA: TGTGCCACCAGCAGAGGGACTAGCGGGAGTGATCGGCAGTACTTC. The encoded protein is CATSRGTSGSDRQYF.

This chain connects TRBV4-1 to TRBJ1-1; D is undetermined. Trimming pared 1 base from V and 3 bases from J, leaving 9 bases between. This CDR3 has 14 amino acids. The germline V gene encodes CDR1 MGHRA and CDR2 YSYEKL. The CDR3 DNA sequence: TGCGCCAGCAGCCAAGGAGGCACGGACACTGAAGCTTTCTTT. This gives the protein CASSQGGTDTEAFF.

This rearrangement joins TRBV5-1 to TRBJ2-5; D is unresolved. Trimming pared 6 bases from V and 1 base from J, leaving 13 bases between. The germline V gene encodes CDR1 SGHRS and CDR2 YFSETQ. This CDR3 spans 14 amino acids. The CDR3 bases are TGCGCCAGCACGGAGATTTCAACCCAAGAGACCCAGTACTTC. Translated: CASTEISTQETQYF.

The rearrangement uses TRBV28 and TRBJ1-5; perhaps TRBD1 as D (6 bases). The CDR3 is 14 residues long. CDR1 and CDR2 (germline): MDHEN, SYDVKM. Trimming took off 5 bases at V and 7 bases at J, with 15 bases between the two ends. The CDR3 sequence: CASSKGQTPQPQHF. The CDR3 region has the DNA TGTGCCAGCAGTAAGGGACAAACCCCCCAGCCCCAGCATTTT.

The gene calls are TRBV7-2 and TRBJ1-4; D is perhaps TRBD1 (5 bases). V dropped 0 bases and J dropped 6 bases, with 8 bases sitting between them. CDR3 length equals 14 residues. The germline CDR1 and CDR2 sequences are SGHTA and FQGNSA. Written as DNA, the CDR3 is TGTGCCAGCAGCTTAGCAGGGGTAGATGAAAAACTGTTTTTT. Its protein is CASSLAGVDEKLFF.

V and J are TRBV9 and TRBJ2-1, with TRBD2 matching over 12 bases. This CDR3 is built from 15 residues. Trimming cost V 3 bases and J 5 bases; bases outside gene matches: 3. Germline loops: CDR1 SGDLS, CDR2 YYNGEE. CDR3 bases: TGTGCCAGCAGCGCTCGACTAGCGGGGGACAATGAGCAGTTCTTC. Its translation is CASSARLAGDNEQFF.

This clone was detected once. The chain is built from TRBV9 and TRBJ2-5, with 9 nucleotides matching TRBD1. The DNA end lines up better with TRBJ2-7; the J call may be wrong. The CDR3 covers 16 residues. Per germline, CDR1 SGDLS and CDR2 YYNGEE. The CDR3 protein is CASSATGTGNPYEQYF. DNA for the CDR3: TGTGCCAGCAGTGCCACCGGGACAGGGAACCCCTACGAGCAGTACTTC.

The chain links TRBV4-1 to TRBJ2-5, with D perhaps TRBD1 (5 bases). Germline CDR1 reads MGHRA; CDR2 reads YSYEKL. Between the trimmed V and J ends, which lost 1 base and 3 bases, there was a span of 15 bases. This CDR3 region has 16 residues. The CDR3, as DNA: TGCGCCAGCAGCCAAGGCCTAACAGGCTGGAAAGAGACCCAGTACTTC. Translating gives CASSQGLTGWKETQYF.

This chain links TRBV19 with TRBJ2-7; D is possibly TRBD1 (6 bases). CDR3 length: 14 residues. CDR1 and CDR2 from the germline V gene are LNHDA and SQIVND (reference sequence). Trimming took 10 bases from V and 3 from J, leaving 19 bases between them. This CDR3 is CAIALVGHRYEQYF. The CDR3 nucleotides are TGTGCCATCGCTTTAGTGGGACATCGCTACGAGCAGTACTTC.

The CDR3: CASSLSGGTNQPQHF. In nucleotides, the CDR3 is TGCGCCAGCAGCTTGTCAGGGGGCACCAATCAGCCCCAGCATTTT. V is TRBV5-1 and J is TRBJ1-5; 8 bases fit TRBD1. Trimming removed 1 base from V and 3 bases from J; junction bases left unmatched: 3. The CDR3 spans 15 residues. CDR1 SGHRS and CDR2 YFSETQ come from the germline V gene.

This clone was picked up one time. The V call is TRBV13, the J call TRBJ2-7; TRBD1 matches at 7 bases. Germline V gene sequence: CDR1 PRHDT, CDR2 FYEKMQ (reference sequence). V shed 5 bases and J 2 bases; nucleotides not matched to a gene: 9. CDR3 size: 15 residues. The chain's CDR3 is CASSQGTAWTYEQYF. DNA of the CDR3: TGTGCCAGCAGCCAAGGGACAGCCTGGACCTACGAGCAGTACTTC.

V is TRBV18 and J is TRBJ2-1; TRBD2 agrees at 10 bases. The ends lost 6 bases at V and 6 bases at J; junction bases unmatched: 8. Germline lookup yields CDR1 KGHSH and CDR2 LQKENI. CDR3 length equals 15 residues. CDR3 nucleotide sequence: TGTGCCAGCTCTCTTCTAGCGGGAGCCGGCAATGAGCAGTTCTTC. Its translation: CASSLLAGAGNEQFF.

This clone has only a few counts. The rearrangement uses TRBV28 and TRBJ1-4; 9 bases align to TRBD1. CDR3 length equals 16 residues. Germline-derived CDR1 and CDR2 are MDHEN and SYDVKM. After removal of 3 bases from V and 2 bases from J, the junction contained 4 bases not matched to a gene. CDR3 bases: TGTGCCAGCAGTTTTCGACAGGGGGTGACTAATGAAAAACTGTTTTTT. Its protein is CASSFRQGVTNEKLFF.

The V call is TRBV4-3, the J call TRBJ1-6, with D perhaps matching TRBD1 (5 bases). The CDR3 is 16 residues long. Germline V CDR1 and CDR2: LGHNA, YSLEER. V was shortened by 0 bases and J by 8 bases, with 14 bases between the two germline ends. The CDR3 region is CASSQDTGVVYSPLHF. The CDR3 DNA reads TGCGCCAGCAGCCAAGACACGGGGGTGGTTTATTCACCCCTCCACTTT.

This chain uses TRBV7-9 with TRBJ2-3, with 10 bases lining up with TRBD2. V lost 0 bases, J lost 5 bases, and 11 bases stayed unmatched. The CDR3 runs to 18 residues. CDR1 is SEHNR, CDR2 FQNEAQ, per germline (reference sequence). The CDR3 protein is CASSLAPTSGEAIDTQYF. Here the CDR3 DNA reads TGTGCCAGCAGCTTAGCGCCTACTAGCGGGGAGGCCATAGATACGCAGTATTTT. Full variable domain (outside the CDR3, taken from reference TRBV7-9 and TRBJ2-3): DTGVSQNPRHKITKRGQNVTFRCDPISEHNRLYWYRQTLGQGPEFLTYFQNEAQLEKSRLLSDRFSAERPKGSFSTLEIQRTEQGDSAMYLCASSLAPTSGEAIDTQYFGPGTRLTVL.

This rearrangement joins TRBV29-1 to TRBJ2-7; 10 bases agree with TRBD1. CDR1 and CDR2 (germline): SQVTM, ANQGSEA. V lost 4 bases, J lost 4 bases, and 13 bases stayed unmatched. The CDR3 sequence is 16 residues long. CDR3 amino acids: CSVGGAADRGLYEQYF. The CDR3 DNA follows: TGCAGCGTTGGTGGGGCCGCTGACAGGGGGCTATACGAGCAGTACTTC.

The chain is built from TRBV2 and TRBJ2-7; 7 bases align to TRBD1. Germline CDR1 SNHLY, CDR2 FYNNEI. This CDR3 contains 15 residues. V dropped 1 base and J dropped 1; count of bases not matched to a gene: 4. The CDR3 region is CASSEGTGLSYEQYF. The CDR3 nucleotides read TGTGCCAGCAGTGAAGGGACAGGTCTTTCCTACGAGCAGTACTTC.

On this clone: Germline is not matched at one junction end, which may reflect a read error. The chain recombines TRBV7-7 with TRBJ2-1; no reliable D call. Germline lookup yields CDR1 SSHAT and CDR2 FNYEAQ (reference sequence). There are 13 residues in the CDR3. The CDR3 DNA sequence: TGTGCTAGCAGCTTCTCGAGATGGAATGAGCAGTTCTTC. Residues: CASSFSRWNEQFF.

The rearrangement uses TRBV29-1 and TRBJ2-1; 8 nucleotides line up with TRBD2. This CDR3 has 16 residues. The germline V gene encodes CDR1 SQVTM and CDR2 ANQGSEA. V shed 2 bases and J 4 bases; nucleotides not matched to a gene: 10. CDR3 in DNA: TGCAGCGTTGAAAGCCCCCTTAGCGGGGATTACAATGAGCAGTTCTTC. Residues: CSVESPLSGDYNEQFF.

This CDR3 is CASSAPGRAWHEQYF. The CDR3 coding sequence is TGTGCCAGCAGCGCACCCGGGAGGGCCTGGCACGAGCAGTACTTC. The chain recombines TRBV7-3 with TRBJ2-5, with 8 bases aligning to TRBD2. The J call may be wrong; the DNA end is better matched by TRBJ2-7. Germline CDR1 and CDR2: SGHTA and FQGTGA. CDR3 length: 15 amino acids.

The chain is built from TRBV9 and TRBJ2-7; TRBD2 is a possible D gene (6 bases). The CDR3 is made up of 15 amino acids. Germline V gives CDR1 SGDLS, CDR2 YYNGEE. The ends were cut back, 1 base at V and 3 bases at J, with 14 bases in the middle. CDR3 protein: CASSVSPSADYEQYF. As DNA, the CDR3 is TGTGCCAGCAGCGTAAGCCCTAGCGCCGACTACGAGCAGTACTTC.

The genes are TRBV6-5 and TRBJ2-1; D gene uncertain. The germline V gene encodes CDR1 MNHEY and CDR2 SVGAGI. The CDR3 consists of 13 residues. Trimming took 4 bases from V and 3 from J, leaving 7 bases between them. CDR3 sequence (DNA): TGTGCCAGCAGTTTCGATAGCTACAATGAGCAGTTCTTC. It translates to CASSFDSYNEQFF.

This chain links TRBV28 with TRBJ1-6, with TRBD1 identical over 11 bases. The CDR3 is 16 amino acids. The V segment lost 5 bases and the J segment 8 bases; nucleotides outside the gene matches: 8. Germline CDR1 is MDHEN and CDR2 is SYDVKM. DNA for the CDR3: TGTGCCAGCAGTCCCCCGGACAGGGGGCCCCATTCACCCCTCCACTTT. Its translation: CASSPPDRGPHSPLHF.

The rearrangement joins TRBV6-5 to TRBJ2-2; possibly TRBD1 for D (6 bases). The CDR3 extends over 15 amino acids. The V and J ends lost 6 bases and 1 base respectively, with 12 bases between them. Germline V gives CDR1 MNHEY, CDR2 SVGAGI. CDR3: CASSPGQLNTGELFF. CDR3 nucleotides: TGTGCCAGCAGCCCCGGACAGCTGAACACCGGGGAGCTGTTTTTT.

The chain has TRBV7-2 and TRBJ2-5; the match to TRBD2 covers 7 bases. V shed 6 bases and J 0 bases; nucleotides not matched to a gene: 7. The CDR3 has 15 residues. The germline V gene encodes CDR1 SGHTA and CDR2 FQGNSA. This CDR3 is CASSSKRGYQETQYF. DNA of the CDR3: TGTGCCAGCAGTTCCAAGCGGGGATACCAAGAGACCCAGTACTTC.

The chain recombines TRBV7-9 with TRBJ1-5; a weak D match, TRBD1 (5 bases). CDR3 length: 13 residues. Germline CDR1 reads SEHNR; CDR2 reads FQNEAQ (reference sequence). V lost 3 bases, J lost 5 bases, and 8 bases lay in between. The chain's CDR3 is CASSLTVDQPQHF. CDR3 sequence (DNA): TGTGCCAGCAGCTTGACAGTAGATCAGCCCCAGCATTTT.

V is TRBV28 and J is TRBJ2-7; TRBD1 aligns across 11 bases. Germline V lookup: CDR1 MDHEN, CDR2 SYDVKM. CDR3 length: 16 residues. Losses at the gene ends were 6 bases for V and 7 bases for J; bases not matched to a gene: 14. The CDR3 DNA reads TGTGCCAGCAGCCCCCGGACAGGGGGCCAGCTAGGGGAGCAGTACTTC. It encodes CASSPRTGGQLGEQYF.

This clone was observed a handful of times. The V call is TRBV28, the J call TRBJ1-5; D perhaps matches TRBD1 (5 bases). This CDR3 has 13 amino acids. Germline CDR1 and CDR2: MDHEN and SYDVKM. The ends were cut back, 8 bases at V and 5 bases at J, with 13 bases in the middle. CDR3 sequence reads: CASRAGGDQPQHF. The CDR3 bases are TGTGCCAGCCGTGCGGGGGGGGATCAGCCCCAGCATTTT. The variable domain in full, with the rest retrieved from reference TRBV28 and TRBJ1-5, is DVKVTQSSRYLVKRTGEKVFLECVQDMDHENMFWYRQDPGLGLRLIYFSYDVKMKEKGDIPEGYSVSREKKERFSLILESASTNQTSMYLCASRAGGDQPQHFGDGTRLSIL.

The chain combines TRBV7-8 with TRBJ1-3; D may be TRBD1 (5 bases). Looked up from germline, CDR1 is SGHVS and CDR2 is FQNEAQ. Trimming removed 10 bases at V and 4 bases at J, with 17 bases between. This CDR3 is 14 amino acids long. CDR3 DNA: TGTGCCACACTCCGCGGGACTCAGGGAAACACCATATATTTT. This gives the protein CATLRGTQGNTIYF.